The subject of this entry is one T cell receptor (beta chain). What it recognizes is unknown. This sample stems from a study of T-cell reconstitution after alpha-beta-depleted transplantation in children. Study findings and constraints: Roughly two months post-transplant, alpha-beta T cells reportedly originated from several hundred graft clones that had expanded. Counts and diversity of T cells one year after transplant came mostly from newly produced T cells. TCRbeta diversity was high at day 60 in some patients (a result of surviving recipient T cells and thymic progenitors).

Unique molecular identifiers were used to barcode this TCRbeta library. TCRdb redid the calling of the PCR reads with MiXCR, one entry per CDR3 protein. The repertoire holds 200,000 to 250,000 distinct CDR3 sequences, with under 30% as singletons. V was shortened by 4 bases and J by 5 bases, with 2 bases between the two germline ends. Per germline, CDR1 SNHLY and CDR2 FYNNEI. The CDR3 runs to 10 residues. The source was PBMCs, mostly from graft donor cells, collected 360 days after TCRalphabeta/CD19-depleted stem cell transplant. The sequence was collected from a female patient aged 2-15 years who had a stem cell transplant for congenital amegakaryocytic thrombocytopenia, so the T cells may come from the graft donor. The chain links TRBV2 to TRBJ1-2; D gene ambiguous. The CDR3 here is CASSAYGYTF. CDR3 nucleotide sequence: TGTGCCAGCAGTGCATATGGCTACACCTTC.